The 18 T cell receptor beta chains below come from one sample, sequenced in a study of blood T cell repertoires in COVID-19. Produced via immunoSEQ multiplex PCR; TCRdb's table is partial and in-frame only. The top ten clones hold less than 8% of a sample with approximately 130,000 clones, roughly 90% of them seen once. Sequencing was done on a sample of peripheral blood. These receptors were obtained from a man in his forties or fifties with acute or convalescent COVID-19.

This chain links TRBV7-9 with TRBJ1-2, with D perhaps matching TRBD1 (6 bases). The CDR3 has 14 amino acids. Germline loops: CDR1 SEHNR, CDR2 FQNEAQ (reference sequence). Trimming stripped 5 bases from V and 8 bases from J, with 18 bases between. CDR3 in amino acids: CASSLEGGGSGYTF. The DNA of the CDR3 is TGTGCCAGCAGCCTGGAGGGAGGGGGGAGCGGCTACACCTTC.

V usage is TRBV4-1 and J usage is TRBJ2-2; 14 bases are a match to TRBD2. In germline, CDR1 is MGHRA, CDR2 YSYEKL. Trimming cost V 3 bases and J 4 bases; bases outside gene matches: 10. The CDR3 totals 19 residues. CDR3 residues: CASSHPGLAGVRITGELFF. CDR3 coding DNA: TGCGCCAGCAGCCATCCGGGACTAGCGGGAGTACGGATCACCGGGGAGCTGTTTTTT.

The chain has TRBV7-2 and TRBJ2-1; TRBD2 matches at 8 bases. This CDR3 comprises 14 residues. Per germline, CDR1 SGHTA and CDR2 FQGNSA. V shed 4 bases, J shed 4 bases, and the junction held 3 bases outside the gene matches. CDR3 sequence (DNA): TGTGCCAGCAGCTCCCTAGCGGGTTACAATGAGCAGTTCTTC. The encoded protein is CASSSLAGYNEQFF.

This clone has more than one count but fewer than ten. The chain uses TRBV4-1 and TRBJ2-1, with TRBD2 matching 10 bases. The CDR3 consists of 15 residues. Germline V gives CDR1 MGHRA, CDR2 YSYEKL. V lost 1 base and J lost 3; bases outside the gene matches: 0. DNA of the CDR3: TGCGCCAGCAGCCAAGGGACTAGCGGCTACAATGAGCAGTTCTTC. As protein: CASSQGTSGYNEQFF.

The J gene is TRBJ2-1, the V gene TRBV27, with TRBD2 matching over 15 bases. This CDR3 region has 17 residues. Germline CDR1 MNHEY, CDR2 SMNVEV (reference sequence). The junction had 6 bases not matched to a gene; V was cut back by 6 bases and J by 3 bases. The chain's CDR3 is CASRQGLAGGLYNEQFF. DNA of the CDR3: TGTGCCAGCAGGCAGGGACTAGCGGGAGGCCTCTACAATGAGCAGTTCTTC.

The gene calls are TRBV5-1 and TRBJ1-4; maybe TRBD1 (5 bases). The CDR3 consists of 16 residues. Looked up from germline, CDR1 is SGHRS and CDR2 is YFSETQ. V shed 4 bases and J shed 3 bases, with 16 bases lying between them. CDR3 sequence reads: CASSLDRRYANEKLFF. The CDR3 DNA sequence: TGCGCCAGCAGCCTCGACAGACGGTATGCTAATGAAAAACTGTTTTTT.

In nucleotides, the CDR3 is TGTGCCAGCAGTGAGGGGGGGAGATACTATGGCTACACCTTC. Its translation: CASSEGGRYYGYTF. The chain joins TRBV6-1 to TRBJ1-2; D is possibly TRBD1 (5 bases). CDR1 and CDR2 from the germline V gene are MNHNS and SASEGT. V was shortened by 3 bases and J by 3 bases, with 11 bases between the two germline ends. The CDR3 covers 14 residues.

This chain links TRBV20-1 with TRBJ2-3; D is unresolved. Germline assignment: CDR1 DFQATT and CDR2 SNEGSKA (reference sequence). The CDR3 extends over 11 amino acids. Trimming stripped 6 bases from V and 2 bases from J, with 6 bases between. CDR3 coding DNA: TGCAGTGCCCCCCACACAGATACGCAGTATTTT. Protein sequence: CSAPHTDTQYF.

The chain is built from TRBV19 and TRBJ2-3; 10 nucleotides align to TRBD2. The CDR3 spans 16 residues. After removal of 1 base from V and 1 base from J, the junction contained 2 bases not matched to a gene. CDR1 LNHDA and CDR2 SQIVND come from the germline V gene (reference sequence). The CDR3 DNA is TGTGCCAGTAGTATAGGGCTAGCGGGAGGCACAGATACGCAGTATTTT. Its translation: CASSIGLAGGTDTQYF. The whole variable domain, remainder taken from reference TRBV19 and TRBJ2-3, is DGGITQSPKYLFRKEGQNVTLSCEQNLNHDAMYWYRQDPGQGLRLIYYSQIVNDFQKGDIAEGYSVSREKKESFPLTVTSAQKNPTAFYLCASSIGLAGGTDTQYFGPGTRLTVL.

The chain combines TRBV3-1 (or the pseudogene TRBV3-2) with TRBJ2-2; 9 nucleotides agree with TRBD1. This CDR3 is 15 amino acids long. J gave up 1 base and V 3 bases, and 0 bases lay outside the gene matches. The germline V gene encodes CDR1 LGHDT and CDR2 YNNKEL (reference sequence). CDR3 DNA sequence: TGTGCCAGCAGCCAGGGACAGGGGAACACCGGGGAGCTGTTTTTT. This codes for CASSQGQGNTGELFF.

The rearrangement links TRBV2 to TRBJ2-3; 12 bases are shared with TRBD2. The germline gives CDR1 SNHLY, CDR2 FYNNEI. V was clipped by 7 bases and J by 1 base; unmatched bases: 6. CDR3 length equals 16 residues. CDR3 sequence: CASMRGLAGRTDTQYF. In nucleotides, the CDR3 is TGTGCCAGCATGAGGGGACTAGCGGGCCGCACAGATACGCAGTATTTT.

This clone appeared once. The rearrangement joins TRBV19 to TRBJ1-6, with 11 bases lining up with TRBD1. The V and J ends lost 5 bases and 8 bases, in that order; junction bases with no gene match: 5. The CDR3 is 15 amino acids. The germline gives CDR1 LNHDA, CDR2 SQIVND (reference sequence). The CDR3 coding sequence is TGTGCCAGTAGTGCCAGGACAGGGGGCGATTCACCCCTCCACTTT. It yields the protein CASSARTGGDSPLHF.

This chain links TRBV2 with TRBJ1-2, with TRBD1 matching over 10 bases. Per the germline V gene, CDR1 is SNHLY and CDR2 is FYNNEI. The trim removed 4 bases at V and 7 bases at J, leaving 9 bases unmatched. The length of the CDR3 is 15 residues. CDR3 bases: TGTGCCAGCAGTGGACGACAGGGGGCGTTTTCTGGCTACACCTTC. This gives the protein CASSGRQGAFSGYTF.

The chain combines TRBV10-1 with TRBJ2-3; 8 bases agree with TRBD2. V dropped 5 bases and J dropped 3; count of bases not matched to a gene: 7. The CDR3 is 15 residues long. CDR1 is WNHNN and CDR2 is SYGVQD in the germline V gene (reference sequence). The CDR3 DNA reads as TGCGCCAGCAGTAAAAATATAGCGGGAACAGATACGCAGTATTTT. Its protein is CASSKNIAGTDTQYF.

CDR3 nucleotide sequence: TGCGCCAGCAGCGGTGGACTAATGGGAAACACAGATACGCAGTATTTT. It encodes CASSGGLMGNTDTQYF. This chain joins TRBV5-1 and TRBJ2-3; D is perhaps TRBD2 (6 bases). The CDR3 spans 16 residues. The V end was cut by 4 bases, the J end by 2 bases, with 17 bases between. CDR1 SGHRS and CDR2 YFSETQ come from the germline V gene.

This clone was counted only a few times. This chain connects TRBV5-1 to TRBJ2-3; tentatively, D is TRBD2 (6 bases). Trimming shortened V by 6 bases and J by 1 base, and 12 bases separated the two germline ends. The germline V gene encodes CDR1 SGHRS and CDR2 YFSETQ. CDR3 length: 14 residues. Here the CDR3 DNA reads TGCGCCAGCACGGAGGGTAGCGGCACAGATACGCAGTATTTT. Encoded protein: CASTEGSGTDTQYF.

This clone was seen more than once but under ten times. The V gene is TRBV27, the J gene TRBJ1-4; D is perhaps TRBD1 (6 bases). The CDR3 totals 17 residues. Germline V gives CDR1 MNHEY, CDR2 SMNVEV (reference sequence). V dropped 5 bases and J dropped 3 bases, with 19 bases sitting between them. CDR3 region: CASSGLLGGRANEKLFF. CDR3 in DNA: TGTGCCAGCAGTGGCCTCTTGGGGGGGCGGGCTAATGAAAAACTGTTTTTT.

The CDR3 sequence is CASSEAYGSSYEQYF. In DNA form, the CDR3 reads TGTGCCAGCAGTGAAGCCTACGGGAGCTCCTACGAGCAGTACTTC. The chain is built from TRBV6-1 and TRBJ2-7; tentative D call: TRBD2 (6 bases). The CDR3 sequence is 15 residues long. Germline-derived CDR1 and CDR2 are MNHNS and SASEGT. Trimming left V 0 bases short and J 0 bases short, with 9 bases between.